The 9 T cell receptor beta chains listed next were all sequenced from one sample in a study of blood T cell repertoires in COVID-19. Measured with immunoSEQ multiplex PCR; TCRdb has only the in-frame clones, and not every one. The table includes hundreds of thousands of clones, approximately 86% detected once. Input material: peripheral blood. These receptor sequences come from a woman in her thirties who had recovered from COVID-19.

This chain uses TRBV7-8 with TRBJ2-2; 8 nucleotides align to TRBD2. The CDR3 is 17 residues long. CDR1 and CDR2 (germline): SGHVS, FQNEAQ. Trimming removed 1 base from V and 1 base from J; junction bases left unmatched: 5. CDR3 nucleotide sequence: TGTGCCAGCAGCTTAGTGTGGCGGGGGGAGAACACCGGGGAGCTGTTTTTT. Its protein is CASSLVWRGENTGELFF.

The chain carries TRBV7-3 and TRBJ2-2, with a possible D match to TRBD2 (5 bases). With 0 bases removed from V and 4 bases from J, the gap between germline ends came to 15 bases. Germline V gene data show CDR1 as SGHTA and CDR2 as FQGTGA. The CDR3 extends over 17 amino acids. DNA for the CDR3: TGTGCCAGCAGCTTAACGGCCGACTATTACTCCACCGGGGAGCTGTTTTTT. Its translation is CASSLTADYYSTGELFF.

The chain joins TRBV3-1 (or the pseudogene TRBV3-2) to TRBJ1-5, with D possibly being TRBD1 (5 bases). V lost 1 base and J 6 bases, leaving 10 bases between the germline ends. Germline assignment: CDR1 LGHDT and CDR2 YNNKEL (reference sequence). The CDR3 runs 14 residues. CDR3 bases: TGTGCCAGCAGCCAAGCCTCAGGGTTTCAGCCCCAGCATTTT. Protein sequence: CASSQASGFQPQHF.

The chain is built from TRBV4-3 and TRBJ2-7; maybe TRBD2 (6 bases). The CDR3 is 14 amino acids. V was pared by 1 base and J by 2 bases, with 9 bases between. From germline, CDR1 is LGHNA and CDR2 YSLEER. CDR3 sequence (DNA): TGCGCCAGCAGCCAAGTGCCTAGCGCCTACGAGCAGTACTTC. This sequence encodes CASSQVPSAYEQYF.

The chain has TRBV30 and TRBJ2-5, with unresolved D. Germline loops: CDR1 GTSNPN, CDR2 SVGIG (reference sequence). The CDR3 sequence is 13 residues long. Trimming stripped 0 bases from V and 1 base from J, with 6 bases between. The CDR3 DNA reads as TGTGCCTGGAGTGTACTTGTCCAAGAGACCCAGTACTTC. The encoded protein is CAWSVLVQETQYF. The entire variable domain, with the rest obtained from reference TRBV30 and TRBJ2-5, is as follows: SQTIHQWPATLVQPVGSPLSLECTVEGTSNPNLYWYRQAAGRGLQLLFYSVGIGQISSEVPQNLSASRPQDRQFILSSKKLLLSDSGFYLCAWSVLVQETQYFGPGTRLLVL.

The chain couples TRBV11-1 to TRBJ2-7; 7 bases are a match to TRBD1. Germline V gene data show CDR1 as SGHAT and CDR2 as FQDESV (reference sequence). V dropped 4 bases and J dropped 1; count of bases not matched to a gene: 1. The CDR3 loop spans 13 amino acids. CDR3 DNA sequence: TGTGCCAGCAGCTGGGGACAGTCCTACGAGCAGTACTTC. It codes for CASSWGQSYEQYF.

The genes are TRBV28 and TRBJ1-1, with 8 bases fitting TRBD1. The CDR3 contains 19 residues. V gave up 6 bases and J gave up 4 bases; unmatched junction bases: 22. CDR1 and CDR2 (germline): MDHEN, SYDVKM. CDR3 in amino acids: CASRPNWTGLWDKSTEAFF. Here the CDR3 DNA reads TGTGCCAGCAGACCAAATTGGACAGGGCTGTGGGACAAGAGCACTGAAGCTTTCTTT.

The V call is TRBV5-4, the J call TRBJ2-3, with D perhaps TRBD2 (5 bases). The CDR3 loop spans 16 amino acids. The V gene's germline CDR1 is SGHNT and CDR2 YYREEE (reference sequence). Trimming shortened V by 3 bases and J by 2 bases, and 16 bases separated the two germline ends. CDR3 DNA: TGTGCCAGCAGCTCCCCTCAGACGGGGTTCACAGATACGCAGTATTTT. Its translation: CASSSPQTGFTDTQYF.

This sequence joins TRBV20-1 and TRBJ1-4, with D hard to call. Germline V gene data show CDR1 as DFQATT and CDR2 as SNEGSKA (reference sequence). The CDR3 totals 12 residues. With 3 bases removed from V and 7 bases from J, the gap between germline ends came to 9 bases. This CDR3 is CSASGGSEKLFF. CDR3 DNA sequence: TGCAGTGCTAGTGGAGGGAGTGAAAAACTGTTTTTT.